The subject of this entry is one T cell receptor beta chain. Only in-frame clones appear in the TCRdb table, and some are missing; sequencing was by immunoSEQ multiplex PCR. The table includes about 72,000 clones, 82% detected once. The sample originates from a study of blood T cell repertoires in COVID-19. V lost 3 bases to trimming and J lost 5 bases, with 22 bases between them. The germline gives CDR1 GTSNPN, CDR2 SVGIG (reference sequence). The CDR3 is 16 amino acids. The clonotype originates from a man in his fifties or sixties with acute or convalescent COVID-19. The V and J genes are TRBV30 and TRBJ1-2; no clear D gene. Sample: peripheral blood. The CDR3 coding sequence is TGTGCCTGGAGATCGGCAGGCGGAGGTGGGGTATATGGCTACACCTTC. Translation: CAWRSAGGGGVYGYTF.